This TCR beta chain was captured in a study of Graves' ophthalmopathy and Graves' hyperthyroidism. RNA transcripts provided the template for amplifying TCR beta CDR3 regions. RT-PCR was first run with HTBI primers, then multiplex PCR in a second round. TCRdb reprocessed the multiplex PCR reads via MiXCR and lists one record per CDR3 protein. The table has hundreds of thousands of distinct CDR3 sequences, roughly 39% seen once. This CDR3 has 15 residues. Germline CDR1 reads SGHTA; CDR2 reads FQGNSA. Trimming cost V 5 bases and J 3 bases, with 16 bases left between them. Study-wide points: Most expanded thyroid clonotypes above 0.001 frequency also appeared in blood.

A word on this clonotype: Its specificity is not known.

PBMCs were isolated by Ficoll-Paque density gradient centrifugation, using over 9.5 ml of fresh peripheral blood as the starting material. The source material was peripheral blood. The chain has TRBV7-2 and TRBJ1-2; a weak D match, TRBD1 (6 bases). The receptor was isolated from an adult man with Graves' ophthalmopathy. Here the CDR3 reads CASSPVGGVDYGYTF. DNA of the CDR3: TGTGCCAGCAGCCCCGTCGGGGGCGTCGACTATGGCTACACCTTC.